Below are 6 T cell receptor beta chains sequenced from a single sample in a study of T cells in Graves' hyperthyroidism and ophthalmopathy. RNA transcripts gave rise to amplified TCR beta CDR3 regions. TCR CDR3 underwent first-round RT-PCR with the HTBI primer set. Each CDR3 protein gets one entry after TCRdb re-called the multiplex PCR reads with MiXCR. This table holds 500,000 or so distinct CDR3 sequences, about 16% found once. Material for sequencing was blood. The source is a woman aged 30 to 39 with Graves' ophthalmopathy.

There are a few counts of this clonotype. The genes are TRBV15 and TRBJ2-5; TRBD1 matches 8 bases. The CDR3 runs to 17 residues. The V segment lost 0 bases and the J segment 3 bases; nucleotides outside the gene matches: 9. CDR1 is LNHNV and CDR2 is YYDKDF in the germline V gene (reference sequence). The CDR3 coding sequence is TGTGCCACCAGCAGAGACCCTCTTGGACAGGGAGAAGAGACCCAGTACTTC. The encoded protein is CATSRDPLGQGEETQYF.

This clonotype was seen many times. The V call is TRBV27, the J call TRBJ2-7; no definite D call. The CDR3 has 14 amino acids. Germline V gene lookup returns CDR1 MNHEY and CDR2 SMNVEV (reference sequence). Trimming pared 6 bases from V and 4 bases from J, leaving 16 bases between. The DNA for the CDR3 is TGTGCCAGCAGCCCCACAAGCTTGAATTACGAGCAGTACTTC. It codes for CASSPTSLNYEQYF.

The chain joins TRBV5-1 to TRBJ2-3; no clear D gene. The germline V and J ends were trimmed by 4 bases and 1 base, with 10 bases remaining between them. There are 14 residues in the CDR3. CDR1 and CDR2 from the germline V gene are SGHRS and YFSETQ. CDR3 sequence reads: CASSPFEGTDTQYF. In DNA, the CDR3 is TGCGCCAGCAGCCCGTTTGAGGGCACAGATACGCAGTATTTT.

V usage is TRBV19 and J usage is TRBJ2-1, with D possibly called TRBD1 or TRBD2 (6 bases each). The closer fit of TRBJ2-7 to the DNA end suggests the J call may be wrong. CDR3 length equals 12 residues. Germline CDR1 reads LNHDA; CDR2 reads SQIVND (reference sequence). CDR3 sequence (DNA): TGTGCCAGTACCAAAGGGGGGAATGAGCAGTACTTC. Residues: CASTKGGNEQYF.

V gene TRBV20-1 combines with J gene TRBJ2-1, with 14 bases identical to TRBD2. V lost 3 bases, J lost 0 bases, and 7 bases stayed unmatched. This CDR3 comprises 18 residues. CDR1 is DFQATT, CDR2 SNEGSKA, per germline (reference sequence). In DNA form, the CDR3 reads TGCAGTGCTAGTGTATGGACTAGCGGGAGGTACTCCTACAATGAGCAGTTCTTC. Translated, it gives CSASVWTSGRYSYNEQFF.

The chain joins TRBV20-1 to TRBJ2-2, with 10 nucleotides matching TRBD2. The CDR3 is made up of 15 amino acids. V lost 6 bases, J lost 4 bases, and 8 bases stayed unmatched. Germline V lookup: CDR1 DFQATT, CDR2 SNEGSKA (reference sequence). CDR3 sequence (DNA): TGCAGTGCACCTCTAGCGGGAGCGGGCACCGGGGAGCTGTTTTTT. Its translation is CSAPLAGAGTGELFF.